A single TCR beta chain is shown here with its context. The sample belongs to a study of blood T cell repertoires in COVID-19. In the study overall: Specimens from acute and convalescent COVID-19 originated in the United States, Italy and Spain.

Original processing methods: The authors estimated nucleated cell counts from reference gene primer amplification. Sequencing was performed with immunoSEQ multiplex PCR; in TCRdb, only in-frame clones are kept and a portion is missing. D and trimming come from the DNA, and the V and J calls and clone size come from that table. The sample carries a few hundred thousand clones, roughly 87% recorded once. V was shortened by 1 base and J by 7 bases, with 17 bases between the two germline ends. Germline lookup yields CDR1 SGHTA and CDR2 FQGNSA. The CDR3 consists of 16 residues. The receptor was isolated from a man in his thirties or forties in a cohort exposed to, infected with or recovered from COVID-19 (not recorded which). The sample comprised PBMCs or T cells enriched from blood (not recorded which). This rearrangement joins TRBV7-2 to TRBJ2-1; D may be TRBD2 (5 bases). CDR3 in DNA: TGTGCCAGCAGCTTAGGAACCACTAGACGGTTGAATGAGCAGTTCTTC. It yields the protein CASSLGTTRRLNEQFF.